A single TCR beta chain is shown here with its context. The data were taken from a study of blood T cell repertoires in COVID-19. Study information: Sources were T cells, B-cell-depleted T cells, or PBMCs; the material itself was cDNA or gDNA.

The germline CDR1 and CDR2 sequences are MNHEY and SVGAGI. V trimming: 6 bases; J trimming: 2 bases; junction bases outside the gene matches: 6. The CDR3 totals 15 residues. Produced via immunoSEQ multiplex PCR; TCRdb's table is partial and in-frame only. The table shows about 150,000 clones, with 70% to 90% occurring only once. This chain uses TRBV6-5 with TRBJ2-1; 8 positions match TRBD1. This TCR derives from a man aged 45-65 years with active or convalescent COVID-19. The sequencing input was peripheral blood. The CDR3 DNA follows: TGTGCCAGCAGACCCCCGGGACAGGCCTACAATGAGCAGTTCTTC. Encoded protein: CASRPPGQAYNEQFF.